One and the same sample provided the 16 T cell receptor beta chains below, sequenced in a study of cytomegalovirus exposure and HLA in healthy donors. TCRdb keeps only in-frame clones here, not all; method: immunoSEQ multiplex PCR. This table holds about 200,000 clones, less than 90% found once. The sequenced sample consisted of PBMCs. These receptor sequences come from a woman between 18 and 29 years old in good health and CMV-seronegative.

V is TRBV18 and J is TRBJ2-7; D remains unclear. Germline CDR1 and CDR2: KGHSH and LQKENI. This CDR3 is 14 amino acids long. V lost 2 bases, J lost 4 bases, and 12 bases lay in between. CDR3 residues: CASSPLGQRYEQYF. DNA of the CDR3: TGTGCCAGCTCACCATTGGGCCAAAGGTACGAGCAGTACTTC.

CDR3 DNA: TGTGCCAGCAGCTCCCGGACAGAATACGAGCAGTACTTC. Protein product: CASSSRTEYEQYF. The chain joins TRBV5-5 to TRBJ2-7, with D perhaps matching TRBD1 (6 bases). The CDR3 loop spans 13 amino acids. Deletions cut 3 bases from V and 4 bases from J, with 11 bases between. In germline, CDR1 is SGHKS, CDR2 YYEKEE (reference sequence).

This chain joins TRBV2 and TRBJ1-2; 8 positions match TRBD1. This CDR3 is 14 amino acids long. The V gene end was trimmed by 7 bases and the J gene end by 2 bases; junction bases not matched to a gene: 6. Germline V lookup: CDR1 SNHLY, CDR2 FYNNEI. The CDR3 sequence is CASKYHRGNYGYTF. In nucleotides, the CDR3 is TGTGCCAGCAAGTACCACAGGGGGAACTATGGCTACACCTTC.

The J gene is TRBJ1-1, the V gene TRBV4-1, with a tentative D call TRBD1 (6 bases). CDR1 and CDR2 from the germline V gene are MGHRA and YSYEKL. The germline V and J ends were trimmed by 3 bases and 3 bases, with 17 bases remaining between them. The CDR3 has 16 residues. CDR3 residues: CASSHGGHPGDTEAFF. The CDR3 nucleotides are TGCGCCAGCAGCCATGGGGGACACCCAGGAGACACTGAAGCTTTCTTT.

The chain links TRBV9 to TRBJ1-2; D not resolved. V was trimmed by 0 bases and J by 4 bases, leaving 10 bases between them. Per the germline V gene, CDR1 is SGDLS and CDR2 is YYNGEE. The CDR3 has 14 residues. The CDR3 spells CASSVEGGPYGYTF. The CDR3 DNA is TGTGCCAGCAGCGTAGAAGGCGGTCCCTATGGCTACACCTTC.

On this clone: Germline is not matched at one junction end, which may reflect a read error. The gene calls are TRBV5-5 and TRBJ2-1, with D tentatively TRBD2 (6 bases). Germline lookup yields CDR1 SGHKS and CDR2 YYEKEE (reference sequence). There are 11 residues in the CDR3. CDR3 sequence (DNA): TGTGCCAGCAGCTGGGGACTGGTGTGGGTCTTC. Its protein product is CASSWGLVWVF.

The genes are TRBV27 and TRBJ2-1, with a tentative D call TRBD2 (6 bases). The CDR3 is made up of 16 amino acids. Germline CDR1 reads MNHEY; CDR2 reads SMNVEV (reference sequence). Trimming left V 5 bases short and J 4 bases short, with 18 bases between. Written as DNA, the CDR3 is TGTGCCAGCAGTCCCCTAGCGCGTACGGGATACAATGAGCAGTTCTTC. Its protein product is CASSPLARTGYNEQFF.

This chain uses TRBV10-1 with TRBJ2-2; D gene uncertain. Trimming removed 2 bases at V and 3 bases at J, with 1 base between. Germline values: CDR1 WNHNN, CDR2 SYGVQD (reference sequence). The CDR3 runs to 12 residues. CDR3 nucleotides: TGCGCCAGCAGTGAGGACACCGGGGAGCTGTTTTTT. It translates to CASSEDTGELFF.

J is TRBJ2-7 and V is TRBV6-4; 11 bases map to TRBD2. Germline CDR1 MRHNA, CDR2 SNTAGT. V was pared by 0 bases and J by 4 bases, with 14 bases of the junction left unmatched. The CDR3 contains 19 residues. CDR3 protein: CASSDSKSPTSGTRYEQYF. The CDR3 DNA reads as TGTGCCAGCAGTGACTCGAAGAGCCCGACTAGCGGGACTCGTTACGAGCAGTACTTC.

This chain joins TRBV4-2 and TRBJ2-7; D call uncertain. The germline gives CDR1 LGHNA, CDR2 YNFKEQ. Trimming cost V 0 bases and J 0 bases, with 6 bases left between them. The length of the CDR3 is 14 residues. For the CDR3, the DNA is TGTGCCAGCAGCCAAGAGTCTAACTCCTACGAGCAGTACTTC. Its translation is CASSQESNSYEQYF.

The sample holds one count of this clone. This chain uses TRBV25-1 with TRBJ2-3, with D possibly matching TRBD1 (6 bases). CDR1 and CDR2 (germline): MGHDK, SYGVNS. V lost 9 bases and J lost 4, with 17 bases in between. The CDR3 contains 14 residues. The CDR3, as DNA: TGTGCCAGTGGTAGTCCGACAGGTTCAGATACGCAGTATTTT. Encoded protein: CASGSPTGSDTQYF.

This clone was detected once. The CDR3 DNA is TGCGCCAGCAGCCAAAGCCGGGGGTTCCTCTACGAGCAGTACTTC. Translation: CASSQSRGFLYEQYF. The chain has TRBV4-1 and TRBJ2-7, with a tentative D call TRBD2 (6 bases). The germline V gene encodes CDR1 MGHRA and CDR2 YSYEKL. Deletions cut 2 bases from V and 3 bases from J, with 14 bases between. The CDR3 is 15 residues long.

The chain is built from TRBV27 and TRBJ2-7; 9 bases are shared with TRBD1. The V gene end was trimmed by 6 bases and the J gene end by 4 bases; junction bases not matched to a gene: 13. CDR3 length equals 16 residues. CDR1 is MNHEY, CDR2 SMNVEV, per germline (reference sequence). The CDR3 protein is CASRLSGQGPRYEQYF. The CDR3 DNA reads as TGTGCCAGCAGACTCTCGGGACAGGGCCCAAGATACGAGCAGTACTTC.

This chain uses TRBV7-8 with TRBJ1-5; D unclear. Per germline, CDR1 SGHVS and CDR2 FQNEAQ. Trimming took 2 bases from V and 7 from J, leaving 15 bases between them. This CDR3 spans 15 amino acids. The CDR3 region has the DNA TGTGCCAGCAGCTTAACCCCAGGAACCGGGCAGCCCCAGCATTTT. Translating it yields CASSLTPGTGQPQHF.

The rearrangement joins TRBV5-4 to TRBJ1-4, with 8 bases matching TRBD1. CDR1 and CDR2 from the germline V gene are SGHNT and YYREEE (reference sequence). J lost 7 bases, V lost 1 base, and 3 bases had no gene match. The CDR3 sequence is 14 residues long. CDR3 in DNA: TGTGCCAGCAGCTTGCGAGACAGGGGTGAAAAACTGTTTTTT. This sequence encodes CASSLRDRGEKLFF. The complete variable domain, with remaining parts taken from reference TRBV5-4 and TRBJ1-4, reads ETGVTQSPTHLIKTRGQQVTLRCSSQSGHNTVSWYQQALGQGPQFIFQYYREEENGRGNFPPRFSGLQFPNYSSELNVNALELDDSALYLCASSLRDRGEKLFFGSGTQLSVL.

The genes are TRBV6-1 and TRBJ2-7, with 9 nucleotides matching TRBD1. The V gene's germline CDR1 is MNHNS and CDR2 SASEGT. The CDR3 totals 16 residues. The V and J ends lost 4 bases and 2 bases, in that order; junction bases with no gene match: 9. For the CDR3, the DNA is TGTGCCAGCAGTGGCGACCTTACAGGGGGCGCCTACGAGCAGTACTTC. It translates to CASSGDLTGGAYEQYF.